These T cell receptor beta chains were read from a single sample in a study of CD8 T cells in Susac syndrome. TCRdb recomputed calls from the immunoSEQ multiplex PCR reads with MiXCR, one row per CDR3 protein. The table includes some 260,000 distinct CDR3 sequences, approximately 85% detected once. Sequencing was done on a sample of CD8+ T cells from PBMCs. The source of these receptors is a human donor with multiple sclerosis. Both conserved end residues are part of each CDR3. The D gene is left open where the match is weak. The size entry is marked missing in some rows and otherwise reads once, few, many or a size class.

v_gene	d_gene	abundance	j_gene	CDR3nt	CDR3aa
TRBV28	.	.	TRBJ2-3	TGTGCCAGCAGTTTCACGCAGGGGATGCCGGAGGATACGCAGTATTTT	CASSFTQGMPEDTQYF
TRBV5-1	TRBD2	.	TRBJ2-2	TGCGCCAGCAGCTTGGGGGGCGGGAGGTACACCGGGGAGCTGTTTTTT	CASSLGGGRYTGELFF
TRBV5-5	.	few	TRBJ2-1	TGTGCCAGCAGCTTGGGAGGGCCTCCCCAAATTGGGCAGTTCTTC	CASSLGGPPQIGQFF
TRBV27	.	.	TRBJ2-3	TGTGCCAGCAGTTCCCCCCCAGGGGCCCCGATTACGCAGTATTTT	CASSSPPGAPITQYF
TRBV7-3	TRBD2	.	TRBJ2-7	TGTGCCAGCAGCTTAATAGCGGGGGGCTACGAGCAGTACTTC	CASSLIAGGYEQYF
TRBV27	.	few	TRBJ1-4	TGTGCCAGCAGTTTTGGAGGGACTAATGAAAAACTGTTTTTT	CASSFGGTNEKLFF
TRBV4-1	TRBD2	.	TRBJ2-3	TGCGCCAGCAGCCAATGGAGCGGGAGCGCAACAGATACGCAGTATTTT	CASSQWSGSATDTQYF
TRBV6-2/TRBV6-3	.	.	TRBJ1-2	TGTGCCAGCAGTTATGATTGGGTTGGTGGCTACACCTTC	CASSYDWVGGYTF
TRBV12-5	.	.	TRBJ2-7	TGTGCTAGTGGTTTGGTACTCAGGGACGAGCAGTACTTC	CASGLVLRDEQYF
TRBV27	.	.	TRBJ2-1	TGTGCCAGCATTCTTGGGGATGAGCAGTTCTTC	CASILGDEQFF
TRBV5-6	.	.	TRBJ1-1	TGTGCCAGCAGCCCGGGTGAGGTGGCTGAAGCTTTCTTT	CASSPGEVAEAFF
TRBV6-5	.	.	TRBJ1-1	TGTGCCAGCAGTTGGCCGGGGGGGAACACTGAAGCTTTCTTT	CASSWPGGNTEAFF
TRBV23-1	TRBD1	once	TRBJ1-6	TGCGCCAGCAGTCAATCCCCAAGAGACAGGGGGAATTCACCCCTCCACTTT	CASSQSPRDRGNSPLHF
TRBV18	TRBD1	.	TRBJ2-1	TGTGCCAGCTCACCGACGGACAGGGTAACTGAGCAGTTCTTC	CASSPTDRVTEQFF
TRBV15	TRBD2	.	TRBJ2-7	TGTGCCACCAGCAGAGTCCCCCAACTAGCGAGCGGCGAGCAGTACTTC	CATSRVPQLASGEQYF
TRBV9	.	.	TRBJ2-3	TGTGCCAGCAGCGGGGCTTGGGGGAACCCGCCCCTAGATACGCAGTATTTT	CASSGAWGNPPLDTQYF
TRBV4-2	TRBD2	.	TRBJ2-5	TGTGCCAGCAGCCAAGCTCCTAGCGGCCAAGAGACCCAGTACTTC	CASSQAPSGQETQYF
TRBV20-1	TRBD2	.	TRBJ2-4	TGCAGTGCTAGAGGTGGGACTAGATACATTCAGTACTTC	CSARGGTRYIQYF
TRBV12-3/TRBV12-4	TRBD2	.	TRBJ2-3	TGTGCCAGCAGTTTAGGCGGGACTAGCGGACTCACAGATACGCAGTATTTT	CASSLGGTSGLTDTQYF
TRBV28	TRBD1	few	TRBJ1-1	TGTGCCAGCAGTTTAGACAGGGAGCAGACGGAACCTTTCTTT	CASSLDREQTEPFF
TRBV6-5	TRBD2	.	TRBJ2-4	TGTGCCAGCAGTTCCGGGGGGAGCGCCAAAAACATTCAGTACTTC	CASSSGGSAKNIQYF
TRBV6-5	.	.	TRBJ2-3	TGTGCCAGCAGTTCCTCGGACCTTTATACGCAGTATTTT	CASSSSDLYTQYF
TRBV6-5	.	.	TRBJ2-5	TGTGCCAGCAGCCAAGGGGATGCAGGGGCAGAGACCCAGTACTTC	CASSQGDAGAETQYF
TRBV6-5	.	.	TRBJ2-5	TGTGCCAGCAGGCGGACGCCCAAAGAGACCCAGTACTTC	CASRRTPKETQYF
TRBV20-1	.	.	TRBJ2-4	TGCAGTGCTAGAAGACAGGCACTAGCCAAAAACATTCAGTACTTC	CSARRQALAKNIQYF
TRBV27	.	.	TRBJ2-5	TGTGCCAGCAGTTCCTTTGGGGAGACCCAGTACTTC	CASSSFGETQYF
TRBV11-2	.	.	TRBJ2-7	TGTGCCAGCAGCTTAGAAATTCCTAGGAGCAGGTACGAGCAGTACTTC	CASSLEIPRSRYEQYF
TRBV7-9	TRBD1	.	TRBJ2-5	TGTGCCAGCAGCAACCCGCGAATCCAGGGGGCGACCCAGTACTTC	CASSNPRIQGATQYF
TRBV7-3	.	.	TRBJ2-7	TGTGCCAGCAGCTCCTTCGGGGGATTCTACGAGCAGTACTTC	CASSSFGGFYEQYF
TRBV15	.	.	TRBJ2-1	TGTGCCACCAGCAGAGGCGGGGCCCGGCAGATAGGTGAGCAGTTCTTC	CATSRGGARQIGEQFF
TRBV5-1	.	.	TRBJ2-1	TGCGCCAGCAGCTTTTGGACAGCCGGGGGAAATGAGCAGTTCTTC	CASSFWTAGGNEQFF
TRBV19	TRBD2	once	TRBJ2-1	TGTGCCAGTACCTCGATCCTCCTAGCGGGAGTGACTAATGAGCAGTTCTTC	CASTSILLAGVTNEQFF
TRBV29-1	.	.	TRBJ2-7	TGCAGCGTTGATCTGGGCGAGCAGTACTTC	CSVDLGEQYF
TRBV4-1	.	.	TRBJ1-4	TGCGCCAGCAGCCAAGATTATGGCAGGGCGAGTGAAAAACTGTTTTTT	CASSQDYGRASEKLFF
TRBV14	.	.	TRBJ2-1	TGTGCCAGCAGCCAAACCGACTTTGGCGGGACAGCCTACAATGAGCAGTTCTTC	CASSQTDFGGTAYNEQFF
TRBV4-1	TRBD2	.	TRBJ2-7	TGCGCCAGCAGCCCGGGACTAGCGAGGGACGAGCAGTACTTC	CASSPGLARDEQYF
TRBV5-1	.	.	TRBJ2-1	TGCGCCAGCAGTCTCGCAGAGATCAATGAGCAGTTCTTC	CASSLAEINEQFF